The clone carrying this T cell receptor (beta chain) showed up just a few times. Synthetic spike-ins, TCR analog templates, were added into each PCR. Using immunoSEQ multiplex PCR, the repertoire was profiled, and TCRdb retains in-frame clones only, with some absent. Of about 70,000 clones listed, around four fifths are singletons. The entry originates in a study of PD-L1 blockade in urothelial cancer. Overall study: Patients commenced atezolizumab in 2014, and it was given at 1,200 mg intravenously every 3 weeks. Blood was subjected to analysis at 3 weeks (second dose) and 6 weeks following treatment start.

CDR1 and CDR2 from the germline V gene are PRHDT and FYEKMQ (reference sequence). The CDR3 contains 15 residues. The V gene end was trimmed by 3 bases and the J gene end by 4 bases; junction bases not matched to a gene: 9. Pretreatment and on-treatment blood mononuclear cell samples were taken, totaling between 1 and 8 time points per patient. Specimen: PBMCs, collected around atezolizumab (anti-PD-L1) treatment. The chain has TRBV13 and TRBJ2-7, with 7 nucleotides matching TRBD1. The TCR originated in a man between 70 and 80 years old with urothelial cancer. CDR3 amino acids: CASSFNTGTAYEQYF. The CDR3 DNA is TGTGCCAGCAGCTTCAACACCGGGACAGCGTACGAGCAGTACTTC.